This TCR beta chain was identified in a study of cytomegalovirus exposure and HLA in healthy donors. Primers for the PCR totalled 60 Vbeta and 13 Jbeta. Measured with immunoSEQ multiplex PCR; TCRdb has only the in-frame clones, and not every one. The profile shows some 100,000 clones, about 70% of them singletons. This sequence was found in a human donor in good health. Sequenced material: PBMCs.

The CDR3 coding sequence is TGTGCCAGCAGCTTAAGGGCCGGGACAGGGAGGGGTGTCTACGAGCAGTACTTC. Translated, it gives CASSLRAGTGRGVYEQYF. The chain links TRBV7-2 to TRBJ2-7; 9 bases are shared with TRBD1. CDR1 and CDR2 from the germline V gene are SGHTA and FQGNSA. This CDR3 contains 18 residues. Germline trimming cut 2 bases from V and 3 bases from J; bases unmatched to any gene: 14. Full variable domain (remainder filled in from reference TRBV7-2 and TRBJ2-7): GAGVSQSPSNKVTEKGKDVELRCDPISGHTALYWYRQSLGQGLEFLIYFQGNSAPDKSGLPSDRFSAERTGGSVSTLTIQRTQQEDSAVYLCASSLRAGTGRGVYEQYFGPGTRLTVT.